This T cell receptor beta chain originates from a study of blood T cells in healthy people across ages. It was with a sample-barcoded 5' primer and a J-beta primer mix that a second PCR of roughly 6 to 12 cycles was run. TCRdb reprocessed the 5' RACE reads with MiXCR, giving one entry per CDR3 protein. The sample lists about 1.8 million distinct CDR3 sequences, around half occurring once. The CDR3 has 15 amino acids. The junction had 6 bases not matched to a gene; V was cut back by 5 bases and J by 2 bases. Germline CDR1 and CDR2: DFQATT and SNEGSKA (reference sequence). The study's findings and limits: Donor CMV status was unknown, possibly confounding expanded clonotype changes.

This clonotype has a count of ten or more. Its antigen is unidentified. The receptor was derived from a woman in her thirties or forties in good health. The rearrangement joins TRBV20-1 to TRBJ2-3; 11 bases align to TRBD2. Sequences were obtained from blood. CDR3 sequence: CSAPTSGAFTDTQYF. The CDR3 coding sequence is TGCAGTGCTCCGACTAGCGGGGCGTTCACAGATACGCAGTATTTT.